Shown below are 27 T cell receptor beta chains from a single sample sequenced in a study of T-cell memory formation after mild COVID-19 (dated by TCRdb to the early 2020s). Receptor libraries were prepared by 5' RACE. Sequencing relied on an Illumina NovaSeq 6000. TCRdb reran the public reads through fastp at Q25 and MiXCR, keeping productive beta chains. All rows with the same CDR3 protein become a single entry with the most common DNA and genes. The sample table records approximately 190,000 distinct CDR3 sequences; about 16% of these occur just once. The biggest ten clones account for 2% to 3% of the sample. Sample: PBMCs or a T cell subset sorted from them (not recorded which). The receptors originated from an adult woman who had mild COVID-19 (a few samples of this study predate the infection). The sample titles of this study are shuffled in the database, so cell type and time point are left out; the donor was told from shared clones.

This chain uses TRBV6-4 with TRBJ1-1; TRBD1 aligns across 8 bases. This CDR3 is 15 amino acids long. The V gene's germline CDR1 is MRHNA and CDR2 SNTAGT. Trimming cost V 5 bases and J 5 bases; bases outside gene matches: 10. CDR3 loop: CASSKIFGQGTEAFF. Written as DNA, the CDR3 is TGTGCCAGCAGTAAGATCTTCGGACAGGGAACTGAAGCTTTCTTT.

This clonotype was picked up a small number of times. DNA for the CDR3: TGTGCCAGCAGCCGGCAGGGACAGGGGCTCTCGGGGGCCAACGTCCTGACTTTC. The encoded protein is CASSRQGQGLSGANVLTF. The rearrangement links TRBV7-6 to TRBJ2-6; 10 nucleotides align to TRBD1. After removal of 5 bases from V and 4 bases from J, the junction contained 11 bases not matched to a gene. The CDR3 runs to 18 residues. The germline V gene has CDR1 SGHVS and CDR2 FNYEAQ.

The chain joins TRBV7-2 to TRBJ2-6; possibly TRBD2 for D (5 bases). Germline lookup yields CDR1 SGHTA and CDR2 FQGNSA. V was clipped by 3 bases and J by 0 bases, with 9 bases between them. The CDR3 is 16 amino acids. The CDR3 reads CASSFPAASGANVLTF. The CDR3 nucleotides read TGTGCCAGCAGCTTTCCAGCGGCCTCTGGGGCCAACGTCCTGACTTTC. The full variable domain, rest sourced from reference TRBV7-2 and TRBJ2-6, is GAGVSQSPSNKVTEKGKDVELRCDPISGHTALYWYRQSLGQGLEFLIYFQGNSAPDKSGLPSDRFSAERTGGSVSTLTIQRTQQEDSAVYLCASSFPAASGANVLTFGAGSRLTVL.

This rearrangement joins TRBV7-2 to TRBJ2-1, with unresolved D. There are 13 residues in the CDR3. Germline CDR1 and CDR2: SGHTA and FQGNSA. V gave up 2 bases and J gave up 9 bases, with 11 bases separating them. The CDR3 protein is CASSLYDFGEQFF. The CDR3 nucleotides read TGTGCCAGCAGCTTATACGACTTTGGTGAGCAGTTCTTC. Combining the CDR3 with reference TRBV7-2 and TRBJ2-1 gives the whole variable domain GAGVSQSPSNKVTEKGKDVELRCDPISGHTALYWYRQSLGQGLEFLIYFQGNSAPDKSGLPSDRFSAERTGGSVSTLTIQRTQQEDSAVYLCASSLYDFGEQFFGPGTRLTVL.

This rearrangement joins TRBV7-2 to TRBJ1-1; D gene uncertain. V gave up 9 bases and J gave up 6 bases, with 17 bases separating them. Germline V gene lookup returns CDR1 SGHTA and CDR2 FQGNSA. This CDR3 contains 13 residues. CDR3 sequence reads: CARRTLLDAEAFF. The CDR3 DNA reads as TGTGCCAGACGGACCCTCTTGGACGCTGAAGCTTTCTTT.

The chain uses TRBV4-2 and TRBJ2-1, with D unclear. The length of the CDR3 is 14 residues. The V and J ends lost 2 bases and 7 bases respectively, with 12 bases between them. Germline assignment: CDR1 LGHNA and CDR2 YNFKEQ. The CDR3 sequence: CASSQSRARNEQFF. The CDR3 DNA follows: TGTGCCAGCAGCCAAAGCCGGGCAAGGAATGAGCAGTTCTTC.

The chain has TRBV5-1 and TRBJ2-5, with 9 bases lining up with TRBD1. Germline-derived CDR1 and CDR2 are SGHRS and YFSETQ. The CDR3 is 14 amino acids. The V gene end was trimmed by 5 bases and the J gene end by 5 bases; junction bases not matched to a gene: 7. The DNA for the CDR3 is TGCGCCAGCAGTGTCTCAGGACAGGGGGAGACCCAGTACTTC. Amino acid sequence: CASSVSGQGETQYF.

In this sample, this clonotype turned up many times. V and J are TRBV7-8 and TRBJ2-7, with 9 bases aligning to TRBD2. Germline V CDR1 and CDR2: SGHVS, FQNEAQ. CDR3 size: 15 residues. J lost 2 bases, V lost 8 bases, and 10 bases had no gene match. This CDR3 reads CASRLSGTSTYEQYF. The CDR3 DNA reads as TGTGCCAGCCGATTGTCCGGGACTAGCACCTACGAGCAGTACTTC.

This clonotype was seen a handful of times. J is TRBJ2-7 and V is TRBV12-3 or TRBV12-4; 10 nucleotides agree with TRBD2. This CDR3 is 17 amino acids long. V gave up 6 bases and J gave up 3 bases; unmatched junction bases: 14. Here the CDR3 DNA reads TGTGCCAGCAGACGAACGGTCTCTAGCGGGAGTCTCTACGAGCAGTACTTC. Translating it yields CASRRTVSSGSLYEQYF.

This chain joins TRBV9 and TRBJ2-1, with TRBD2 matching 10 bases. V was pared by 1 base and J by 9 bases, with 4 bases of the junction left unmatched. Germline CDR1 and CDR2: SGDLS and YYNGEE. The CDR3 totals 14 residues. The CDR3: CASSVLLAGSEQFF. For the CDR3, the DNA is TGTGCCAGCAGCGTACTACTAGCGGGGAGTGAGCAGTTCTTC.

This rearrangement joins TRBV29-1 to TRBJ2-5, with D unresolved. Trimming took 6 bases from V and 1 from J, leaving 15 bases between them. This CDR3 is built from 14 residues. Germline values: CDR1 SQVTM, CDR2 ANQGSEA. This chain's CDR3 is CSVRKFASQETQYF. The CDR3 DNA reads as TGCAGCGTCCGGAAGTTCGCCAGCCAAGAGACCCAGTACTTC.

The J gene is TRBJ2-1, the V gene TRBV7-3; 14 bases align to TRBD2. This CDR3 is built from 15 residues. CDR1 is SGHTA, CDR2 FQGTGA, per germline. The J segment lost 9 bases and the V segment lost 2 bases, leaving 3 bases of the junction unmatched. The CDR3 here is CASSLLGLAGGEQFF. The CDR3 DNA reads as TGTGCCAGCAGCTTATTAGGACTAGCGGGAGGTGAGCAGTTCTTC.

This clonotype turned up a few times. The chain joins TRBV4-2 to TRBJ1-2; D uncertain. The CDR3 spans 16 residues. CDR1 and CDR2 (germline): LGHNA, YNFKEQ. Deletions cut 1 base from V and 5 bases from J, with 17 bases between. The CDR3 spells CASSQGFARGGYGYTF. The CDR3 nucleotides are TGTGCCAGCAGCCAAGGATTTGCACGGGGAGGGTATGGCTACACCTTC.

The chain links TRBV10-3 to TRBJ1-1, with D unresolved. This CDR3 is built from 12 residues. The germline V and J ends were trimmed by 6 bases and 5 bases, with 10 bases remaining between them. Germline V lookup: CDR1 ENHRY, CDR2 SYGVKD. The CDR3 DNA is TGTGCCATCAGGAATGTTCGGACTGAAGCTTTCTTT. Protein: CAIRNVRTEAFF.

This clonotype was recorded a few times. This chain links TRBV4-2 with TRBJ1-2; TRBD1 might be the D (5 bases). CDR3 length: 16 amino acids. Deletions cut 1 base from V and 2 bases from J, with 14 bases between. Germline CDR1 reads LGHNA; CDR2 reads YNFKEQ. The CDR3 loop is CASSQAGGGRNYGYTF. The DNA for the CDR3 is TGTGCCAGCAGCCAAGCGGGGGGTGGACGGAACTATGGCTACACCTTC.

This clonotype has more than one count but fewer than ten. The chain has TRBV6-5 and TRBJ2-2; a possible D gene is TRBD2 (6 bases). This CDR3 spans 16 amino acids. Germline V gene sequence: CDR1 MNHEY, CDR2 SVGAGI. Trimming took off 6 bases at V and 2 bases at J, with 16 bases between the two ends. The CDR3 bases are TGTGCCAGCAGGGCCCTTGGAGGGGCTAACACCGGGGAGCTGTTTTTT. Protein: CASRALGGANTGELFF.

This clonotype was seen more than once but under ten times. The J gene is TRBJ1-2, the V gene TRBV29-1; TRBD1 matches at 9 bases. Trimming cost V 2 bases and J 4 bases; bases outside gene matches: 5. The germline V gene has CDR1 SQVTM and CDR2 ANQGSEA. CDR3 size: 14 residues. The CDR3 sequence is CSVEQGQGSYGYTF. DNA for the CDR3: TGCAGCGTTGAACAGGGACAGGGCTCCTATGGCTACACCTTC.

This chain uses TRBV12-3 or TRBV12-4 with TRBJ2-3; 9 bases are a match to TRBD2. After removal of 5 bases from V and 5 bases from J, the junction contained 14 bases not matched to a gene. The CDR3 totals 17 residues. CDR3: CASSPLIAGGRRDTQYF. The CDR3 nucleotides read TGTGCCAGCAGTCCCCTTATCGCGGGGGGGCGTAGAGATACGCAGTATTTT.

This clonotype was picked up a small number of times. This sequence joins TRBV12-3 or TRBV12-4 and TRBJ2-5, with 8 bases aligning to TRBD2. The CDR3 consists of 17 residues. Germline trimming cut 3 bases from V and 2 bases from J; bases unmatched to any gene: 11. Here the CDR3 reads CASSFGHLAGPQETQYF. CDR3 coding DNA: TGTGCCAGCAGTTTTGGGCACCTAGCGGGTCCTCAAGAGACCCAGTACTTC.

In its sample, this clonotype was seen a few times. The chain employs TRBV7-2 and TRBJ2-7, with 7 bases fitting TRBD1. V lost 6 bases and J lost 2; bases outside the gene matches: 10. CDR3 size: 15 residues. Per the germline V gene, CDR1 is SGHTA and CDR2 is FQGNSA. In nucleotides, the CDR3 is TGTGCCAGCAGATTGACAGGGAGAGAAACCTACGAGCAGTACTTC. This gives the protein CASRLTGRETYEQYF.

Only a few counts were recorded for this clonotype. The junction and the germline gene differ at one end; a read error may be behind it. The genes are TRBV5-1 and TRBJ2-3, with TRBD2 matching over 15 bases. The CDR3 totals 17 residues. Germline V gene sequence: CDR1 SGHRS, CDR2 YFSETQ. CDR3 coding DNA: TGCGCCAGCAGCTCGGGACTAGCGGGGGGCCCCACAGATACTCAGTATTTT. Its protein is CASSSGLAGGPTDTQYF.

The rearrangement links TRBV2 to TRBJ2-5, with D possibly being TRBD2 (5 bases). Germline V lookup: CDR1 SNHLY, CDR2 FYNNEI. V lost 10 bases and J lost 6, with 24 bases in between. The CDR3 length is 15 residues. The CDR3 DNA is TGTGCCACCCGGAACAGCCTAGCCAGTGGGAAGACCCAGTACTTC. Encoded protein: CATRNSLASGKTQYF.

This clonotype was seen only a few times. The chain recombines TRBV6-5 with TRBJ2-5, with 10 bases matching TRBD2. The CDR3 has 14 amino acids. Trimming took 7 bases from V and 5 from J; bases not matched to a gene: 7. Per germline, CDR1 MNHEY and CDR2 SVGAGI. CDR3: CASKRGGLGETQYF. For the CDR3, the DNA is TGTGCCAGCAAGCGGGGGGGGCTCGGGGAGACCCAGTACTTC.

This clonotype has at least ten counts. As DNA, the CDR3 is TGTGCCAGCAGCGGAGGGGTCGGCAGCCATGAGCAGTTCTTC. Encoded protein: CASSGGVGSHEQFF. The chain has TRBV9 and TRBJ2-1; D possibly matches TRBD1 or TRBD2 (5 bases each). The V and J ends lost 3 bases and 8 bases respectively, with 15 bases between them. This CDR3 region has 14 residues. Germline-derived CDR1 and CDR2 are SGDLS and YYNGEE.

The chain is built from TRBV3-2 and TRBJ2-3. TRBV3-2 is deemed a pseudogene. The CDR3 totals 13 residues. This CDR3 reads CASSRQTEDTQYF. CDR3 sequence (DNA): TGTGCCAGCAGCCGACAAACTGAAGATACGCAGTATTTT.

This clonotype was found a few times. The CDR3 coding sequence is TGTGCCAGCAGCGAGGGTGGACATGTGGTGTTGGAGCAGTACTTC. The encoded protein is CASSEGGHVVLEQYF. This sequence joins TRBV12-3 or TRBV12-4 and TRBJ2-7, with D perhaps given as TRBD1 or TRBD2 (5 bases each). The CDR3 has 15 amino acids. V dropped 6 bases and J dropped 7 bases, with 22 bases sitting between them.

This clonotype has only a few counts. The chain recombines TRBV12-3 or TRBV12-4 with TRBJ2-2; perhaps TRBD2 as D (5 bases). Trimming left V 6 bases short and J 7 bases short, with 21 bases between. The CDR3 totals 16 residues. CDR3 loop: CASRGVRLGYGGELFF. The CDR3 coding sequence is TGTGCCAGCAGGGGAGTTCGTTTGGGGTATGGCGGGGAGCTGTTTTTT.